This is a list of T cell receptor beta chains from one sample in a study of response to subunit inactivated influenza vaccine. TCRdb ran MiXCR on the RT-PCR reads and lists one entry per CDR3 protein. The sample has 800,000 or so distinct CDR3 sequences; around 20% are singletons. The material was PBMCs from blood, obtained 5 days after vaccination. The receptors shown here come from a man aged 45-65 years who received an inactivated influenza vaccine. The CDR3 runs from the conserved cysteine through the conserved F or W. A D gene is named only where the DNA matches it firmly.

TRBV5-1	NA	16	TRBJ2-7	CASSLGGILNPYEQYF
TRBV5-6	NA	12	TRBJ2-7	CASSRMYHEQYF
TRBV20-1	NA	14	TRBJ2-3	CSAPDRRSTDTQYF
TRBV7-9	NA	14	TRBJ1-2	CASSFDGGTYGYTF
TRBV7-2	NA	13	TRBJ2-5	CASSLASVKTQYF
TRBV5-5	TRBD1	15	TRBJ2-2	CASSPKQGSTGELFF
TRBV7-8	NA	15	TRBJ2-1	CASSPLARPGDEQFF
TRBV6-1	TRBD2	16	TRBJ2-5	CASSPRGQRTGGAQYF
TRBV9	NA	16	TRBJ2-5	CASSVVGSRDLETQYF
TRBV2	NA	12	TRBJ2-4	CARKQNGNIQYF
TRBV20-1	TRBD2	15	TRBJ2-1	CSATRSLAGGVEQFF
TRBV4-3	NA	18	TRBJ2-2	CASSQDPVRGTNTGELFF
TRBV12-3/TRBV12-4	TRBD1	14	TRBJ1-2	CASSPDRGRGGYTF
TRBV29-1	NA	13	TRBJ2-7	CSVASLASYEQYF
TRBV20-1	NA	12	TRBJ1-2	CSASGGLYGYTF
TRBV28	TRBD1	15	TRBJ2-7	CASSQGQWNPYEQYF
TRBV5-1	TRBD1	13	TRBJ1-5	CASSPGTDQPQHF
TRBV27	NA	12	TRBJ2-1	CASSEGTNEQFF
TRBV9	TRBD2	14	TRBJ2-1	CASSVASGNNEQFF
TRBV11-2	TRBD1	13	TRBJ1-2	CASSPPGTGGYTF
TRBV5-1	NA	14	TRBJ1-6	CASSDPTYNSPLHF
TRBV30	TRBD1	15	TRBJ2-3	CAWSPTGYEADTQYF
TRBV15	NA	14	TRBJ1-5	CATSSPGKAQPQHF
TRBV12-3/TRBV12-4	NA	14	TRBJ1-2	CASSFNRGNYGYTF
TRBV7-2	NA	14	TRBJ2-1	CASSLARPGNEQFF
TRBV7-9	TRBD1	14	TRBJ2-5	CASSPDRAWETQYF